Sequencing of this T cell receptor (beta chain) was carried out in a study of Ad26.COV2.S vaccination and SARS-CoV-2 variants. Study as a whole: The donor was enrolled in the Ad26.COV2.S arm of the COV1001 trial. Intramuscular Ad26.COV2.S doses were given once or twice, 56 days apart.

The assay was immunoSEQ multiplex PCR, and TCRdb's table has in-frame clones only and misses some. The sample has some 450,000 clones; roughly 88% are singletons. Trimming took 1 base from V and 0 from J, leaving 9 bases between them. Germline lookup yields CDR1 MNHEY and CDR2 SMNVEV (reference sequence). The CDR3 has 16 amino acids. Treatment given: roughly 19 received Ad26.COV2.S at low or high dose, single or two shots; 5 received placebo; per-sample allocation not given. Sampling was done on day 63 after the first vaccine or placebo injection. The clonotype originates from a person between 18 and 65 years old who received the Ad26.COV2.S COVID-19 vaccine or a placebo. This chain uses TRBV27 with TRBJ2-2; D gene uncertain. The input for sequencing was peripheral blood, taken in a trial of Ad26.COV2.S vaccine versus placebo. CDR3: CASSLWTAANTGELFF. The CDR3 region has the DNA TGTGCCAGCAGTTTATGGACCGCCGCGAACACCGGGGAGCTGTTTTTT.